A selection of T cell receptor beta chains follows, all from one sample in a study of cytotoxic CD8 clonotypes in ibrutinib-treated CLL. The data were produced by immunoSEQ multiplex PCR, yet TCRdb's version contains in-frame clones alone and is incomplete. This sample has about 130,000 clones, with about 78% found just once. The sample in question was PBMCs, obtained after 24 months of ibrutinib treatment. These receptors all come from a human donor with chronic lymphocytic leukemia. CDR3s include the opening cysteine and the closing phenylalanine or tryptophan. D genes are given only for firm matches. The size of a clone is reported for some rows only, either as once, few or many, or as a class for expanded clones.

v_gene	j_gene	abundance	d_gene	CDR3aa	CDR3nt
TRBV28	TRBJ2-7	.	TRBD2	CASSSQGGTSSYEQYF	TGTGCCAGCAGTTCCCAGGGAGGGACTAGCTCCTACGAGCAGTACTTC
TRBV4-3	TRBJ1-1	.	.	CASSPRPAGAEAFF	TGCGCCAGCAGCCCTCGCCCAGCAGGCGCTGAAGCTTTCTTT
TRBV7-2	TRBJ1-2	few	.	CASSPGRDYGYTF	TGTGCCAGCAGCCCAGGGCGGGACTATGGCTACACCTTC
TRBV11-1	TRBJ2-2	few	.	CASTTGPNTGELFF	TGTGCCAGCACCACGGGACCGAACACCGGGGAGCTGTTTTTT
TRBV18	TRBJ2-2	.	.	CASSRGAGPDTGELFF	TGTGCCAGCTCCCGGGGAGCGGGCCCAGACACCGGGGAGCTGTTTTTT
TRBV11-2	TRBJ2-7	few	TRBD2	CASSLAGGSGGEQYF	TGTGCCAGCAGCTTAGCGGGCGGGAGCGGCGGCGAGCAGTACTTC
TRBV28	TRBJ1-2	.	.	CASSQPGSPGYTF	TGTGCCAGCAGCCAGCCGGGCAGTCCTGGCTACACCTTC
TRBV6-4	TRBJ2-1	.	.	CASSDSGRGYNEQFF	TGTGCCAGCAGTGACTCTGGTCGGGGGTACAATGAGCAGTTCTTC
TRBV27	TRBJ1-6	.	.	CASSFVGRDNSPLHF	TGTGCCAGCAGTTTCGTAGGGAGGGATAATTCACCCCTCCACTTT
TRBV19	TRBJ2-3	.	.	CASISPDSDTQYF	TGTGCCAGTATTAGTCCAGACTCAGATACGCAGTATTTT
TRBV28	TRBJ1-2	.	.	CASTPWASYGYTF	TGTGCCAGCACCCCCTGGGCATCTTATGGCTACACCTTC
TRBV5-1	TRBJ2-5	.	TRBD2	CASSPGGAQQETQYF	TGCGCCAGCAGTCCCGGGGGGGCGCAACAAGAGACCCAGTACTTC
TRBV7-3	TRBJ2-5	.	TRBD2	CASSPTSGMVAQYF	TGTGCCAGCAGCCCAACCAGCGGGATGGTTGCCCAGTACTTC
TRBV28	TRBJ2-7	.	.	CASSSGADVYEQYF	TGTGCCAGCAGTTCCGGCGCGGACGTCTACGAGCAGTACTTC
TRBV6-5	TRBJ2-1	.	.	CAIRTPRINEQFF	TGTGCCATCAGAACTCCACGAATCAATGAGCAGTTCTTC
TRBV28	TRBJ2-4	.	.	CASSSPSLAKNIQYF	TGTGCCAGCAGTTCACCAAGCCTAGCCAAAAACATTCAGTACTTC
TRBV5-1	TRBJ2-7	.	.	CASSPSDPYEQYF	TGCGCCAGCAGCCCATCCGACCCCTACGAGCAGTACTTC
TRBV18	TRBJ2-1	.	.	CASSSGTGVVPDSYNEQFF	TGTGCCAGCTCATCCGGGACTGGGGTAGTTCCTGACTCCTACAATGAGCAGTTCTTC
TRBV11-3	TRBJ2-2	.	.	CASSLVRGGELFF	TGTGCCAGCAGCTTAGTCAGGGGCGGGGAGCTGTTTTTT
TRBV9	TRBJ1-2	once	TRBD1	CASSPPGTGRGGYTF	TGTGCCAGCAGCCCCCCCGGGACAGGTCGCGGGGGCTACACCTTC
TRBV7-9	TRBJ2-5	.	.	CASSPGVRASQETQYF	TGTGCCAGCAGCCCCGGGGTCAGGGCCAGCCAAGAGACCCAGTACTTC
TRBV18	TRBJ2-2	.	TRBD1	CASSRRQGESTGELFF	TGTGCCAGCTCACGAAGACAGGGCGAGAGCACCGGGGAGCTGTTTTTT
TRBV7-2	TRBJ2-1	.	TRBD2	CASSPTSGGALEQFF	TGTGCCAGCAGCCCCACTAGCGGGGGGGCCTTGGAGCAGTTCTTC
TRBV5-1	TRBJ1-6	few	.	CASSQSGPVNSPLHF	TGCGCCAGCAGCCAGAGTGGCCCAGTGAATTCACCCCTCCACTTT
TRBV28	TRBJ1-4	.	.	CASSLFGGSNEKLFF	TGTGCCAGCAGTTTATTCGGGGGGTCTAATGAAAAACTGTTTTTT
TRBV25-1	TRBJ1-2	.	.	CASMFDYGYTF	TGTGCCAGCATGTTCGACTATGGCTACACCTTC
TRBV27	TRBJ2-1	.	.	CASSFLAAGAGGEQFF	TGTGCCAGCAGTTTCTTGGCGGCGGGGGCCGGGGGCGAGCAGTTCTTC
TRBV5-6	TRBJ2-7	.	TRBD1	CASSRLDRDSYEQYF	TGTGCCAGCAGCCGACTTGACAGGGACTCCTACGAGCAGTACTTC
TRBV9	TRBJ2-7	.	.	CASSASPLGGQYF	TGTGCCAGCAGCGCGTCGCCCCTTGGGGGGCAGTACTTC
TRBV18	TRBJ1-4	few	.	CASSEGWNEKLFF	TGTGCCAGCTCAGAAGGATGGAATGAAAAACTGTTTTTT
TRBV4-2	TRBJ1-1	.	.	CASSLQGGATEAFF	TGTGCCAGCAGCCTCCAAGGGGGGGCCACTGAAGCTTTCTTT
TRBV2	TRBJ2-7	few	TRBD2	CASSNGGLALDEQYF	TGTGCCAGTTCGAACGGGGGACTAGCCCTAGACGAGCAGTACTTC
TRBV9	TRBJ2-7	.	.	CASSVGWTPYEQYF	TGTGCCAGCAGCGTAGGCTGGACCCCCTACGAGCAGTACTTC
TRBV7-3	TRBJ2-3	.	.	CASSLRLAGTDTQYF	TGTGCCAGCAGCTTACGGCTAGCTGGCACAGATACGCAGTATTTT
TRBV7-2	TRBJ2-2	once	TRBD2	CASSSSGLNTGELFF	TGTGCCAGCAGCTCTAGCGGGCTTAACACCGGGGAGCTGTTTTTT